This T cell receptor beta chain was retrieved from a study of beta chain features in type 1 diabetes. Study background: Cell yields, gender and age were similar in healthy donors and patients. Study-wide results and limits: Reduced insertions and increased deletions marked VDJ junctions in type 1 diabetes patients.

V lost 5 bases, J lost 6 bases, and 6 bases stayed unmatched. In germline, CDR1 is MDHEN, CDR2 SYDVKM. The CDR3 runs to 13 residues. This clone was observed a handful of times. Its antigen is unknown. The entirety of the isolated RNA underwent reverse transcription, so expressed TCRB transcripts were sequenced. The study sequenced naive, central memory and regulatory T cell samples to an average of roughly 3.4 million reads. TCRdb keeps only in-frame clones here, not all; method: immunoSEQ multiplex PCR. The repertoire has hundreds of thousands of clones, roughly a sixth of them found once; the top ten carry 0.02% to 0.03%.

The source material was naive CD4+ T cells from blood. This sequence originates from a woman aged 18-35 years in good health. The chain employs TRBV28 and TRBJ2-7; 8 positions match TRBD2. CDR3 sequence (DNA): TGTGCCAGCAGTCCCGGGACTAGGGGCGAGCAGTACTTC. It yields the protein CASSPGTRGEQYF.